One T cell receptor beta chain is described in this entry. Its antigen is not identified. The source of the sample is a study of T cell responses to AZD1222 COVID-19 vaccine. Study-level background: Pooled together were second doses at about 4 or about 12 weeks. Findings of the study overall: Vaccination with two AZD1222 doses was followed by a rise in Spike-specific TCR breadth and depth. Mapped onto spike, vaccine-associated CD4 TCRs spanned it and were dominant at 160-218 and 743-854. Donors skewed white British and female; clonal diversity was possibly underestimated.

Profiled with immunoSEQ multiplex PCR; TCRdb holds only in-frame clones, not every one. The sample contains 110,000 or so clones, roughly 84% of which appear only once. The germline gives CDR1 SGHDN, CDR2 FVKESK. The ends lost 3 bases at V and 5 bases at J; junction bases unmatched: 14. This CDR3 has 18 amino acids. Sequencing used peripheral blood, obtained on day 0 of AZD1222 vaccination. The genes are TRBV14 and TRBJ2-1; 9 nucleotides match TRBD2. The receptor was derived from an adult in good health. The CDR3 DNA reads as TGTGCCAGCAGCCAGGGGATAGCGGGAGCCGGGTTCCACAATGAGCAGTTCTTC. Protein: CASSQGIAGAGFHNEQFF.